These 28 T cell receptor beta chains originate from one sample sequenced in a study of control samples from healthy donors and cancer patients. Some clones are missing from TCRdb's copy, which holds only in-frame ones; the method was immunoSEQ multiplex PCR. This table holds 75,000 to 95,000 clones, roughly 90% found once. The specimen was blood. These receptors originate from a woman between 45 and 60 years old in good health.

This clone was counted a few times. The chain uses TRBV19 and TRBJ2-3; a possible D gene is TRBD2 (5 bases). Between the trimmed V and J ends, which lost 4 bases and 4 bases, there was a span of 9 bases. Germline-derived CDR1 and CDR2 are LNHDA and SQIVND (reference sequence). The CDR3 contains 13 residues. The CDR3 is CASSRTLADTQYF. CDR3 nucleotide sequence: TGTGCCAGTAGTAGGACTCTTGCAGATACGCAGTATTTT.

The chain couples TRBV21-1 to TRBJ1-2; whether TRBD1, the table's D call, matches the DNA was not checked. TRBV21-1 is classified as a pseudogene. The CDR3 has 16 amino acids. The CDR3 region has the DNA TGTGCCAGCGGATGGGGGCGAGAGCCCTCTAACTATGGCTACACCTTC. Amino acids: CASGWGREPSNYGYTF.

Only one count was recorded for this clone. The rearrangement uses TRBV10-2 and TRBJ2-5; D is uncertain. CDR3 length: 17 amino acids. The germline V gene encodes CDR1 WSHSY and CDR2 SAAADI. V lost 0 bases and J lost 2, with 16 bases in between. CDR3 region: CASSESSPAALQETQYF. As DNA, the CDR3 is TGCGCCAGCAGTGAGTCGTCCCCGGCGGCTCTTCAAGAGACCCAGTACTTC.

This clone was detected once. The chain couples TRBV5-1 to TRBJ2-2, with TRBD1 matching 7 bases. The CDR3 covers 15 residues. Trimming cost V 2 bases and J 6 bases; bases outside gene matches: 7. Germline V gene data show CDR1 as SGHRS and CDR2 as YFSETQ. CDR3 sequence: CASSLTTGESGELFF. CDR3 sequence (DNA): TGCGCCAGCAGCTTAACTACAGGGGAATCCGGGGAGCTGTTTTTT.

This chain joins TRBV5-6 and TRBJ2-7; TRBD2 matches 7 bases. Looked up from germline, CDR1 is SGHDT and CDR2 is YYEEEE. Losses at the gene ends were 2 bases for V and 0 bases for J; bases not matched to a gene: 8. The CDR3 has 16 residues. The CDR3 reads CASSFSWGRGSYEQYF. The CDR3 DNA is TGTGCCAGCAGCTTCTCGTGGGGGAGGGGCTCCTACGAGCAGTACTTC. Together with reference TRBV5-6 and TRBJ2-7, the CDR3 gives the full variable domain: DAGVTQSPTHLIKTRGQQVTLRCSPKSGHDTVSWYQQALGQGPQFIFQYYEEEERQRGNFPDRFSGHQFPNYSSELNVNALLLGDSALYLCASSFSWGRGSYEQYFGPGTRLTVT.

The CDR3 protein is CASSKTFNEQYF. The DNA of the CDR3 is TGTGCCAGTAGTAAGACATTTAACGAGCAGTACTTC. The V and J genes are TRBV19 and TRBJ2-7, with unresolved D. Germline V gene lookup returns CDR1 LNHDA and CDR2 SQIVND (reference sequence). Deletions cut 4 bases from V and 5 bases from J, with 9 bases between. This CDR3 is 12 amino acids long.

This clone was seen only a few times. V usage is TRBV5-6 and J usage is TRBJ1-1; 7 bases align to TRBD1. The CDR3 has 14 residues. V lost 3 bases, J lost 4 bases, and 6 bases stayed unmatched. The germline CDR1 and CDR2 sequences are SGHDT and YYEEEE. CDR3: CASSWGTVGTEAFF. For the CDR3, the DNA is TGTGCCAGCAGCTGGGGGACAGTCGGCACTGAAGCTTTCTTT.

The chain couples TRBV2 to TRBJ2-7, with 12 bases lining up with TRBD2. Germline values: CDR1 SNHLY, CDR2 FYNNEI. This CDR3 has 15 residues. V lost 6 bases and J lost 3; bases outside the gene matches: 6. DNA of the CDR3: TGTGCCAGCAGCTTAAAGACTAGCGGGGGCTACGAGCAGTACTTC. This sequence encodes CASSLKTSGGYEQYF.

The chain links TRBV7-9 to TRBJ2-1; 13 bases line up with TRBD2. The germline gives CDR1 SEHNR, CDR2 FQNEAQ (reference sequence). J gave up 2 bases and V 6 bases, and 1 base lay outside the gene matches. The CDR3 consists of 15 residues. The CDR3 reads CASRGLAGAYNEQFF. CDR3 in DNA: TGTGCCAGCAGAGGACTAGCGGGGGCCTACAATGAGCAGTTCTTC.

This clone appeared a single time. The chain joins TRBV20-1 to TRBJ2-5, with a weak D call TRBD1 (5 bases). Germline V CDR1 and CDR2: DFQATT, SNEGSKA (reference sequence). Trimming cost V 2 bases and J 5 bases, with 6 bases left between them. This CDR3 region has 11 residues. This chain's CDR3 is CSARRGETQYF. In DNA form, the CDR3 reads TGCAGTGCTAGAAGGGGCGAGACCCAGTACTTC.

This rearrangement joins TRBV6-5 to TRBJ1-3, with 8 bases matching TRBD1. The CDR3 sequence is 14 residues long. V lost 6 bases, J lost 2 bases, and 3 bases stayed unmatched. Looked up from germline, CDR1 is MNHEY and CDR2 is SVGAGI. The CDR3 bases are TGTGCCAGCAGAGAGACAGGGGCTGGAAACACCATATATTTT. Amino acid sequence: CASRETGAGNTIYF.

The chain has TRBV9 and TRBJ1-2, with 7 bases identical to TRBD1. The trim removed 4 bases at V and 6 bases at J, leaving 9 bases unmatched. The CDR3 loop spans 14 amino acids. In germline, CDR1 is SGDLS, CDR2 YYNGEE. The CDR3 loop reads CASSPRQGQHGYTF. The CDR3 DNA reads as TGTGCCAGCAGCCCTCGACAGGGTCAACATGGCTACACCTTC. The variable domain in full, completed from reference TRBV9 and TRBJ1-2, reads DSGVTQTPKHLITATGQRVTLRCSPRSGDLSVYWYQQSLDQGLQFLIQYYNGEERAKGNILERFSAQQFPDLHSELNLSSLELGDSALYFCASSPRQGQHGYTFGSGTRLTVV.

The chain carries TRBV7-2 and TRBJ2-5; D remains unclear. Trimming cost V 5 bases and J 3 bases, with 13 bases left between them. The V gene's germline CDR1 is SGHTA and CDR2 FQGNSA. CDR3 length: 14 residues. The CDR3, as DNA: TGTGCCAGCAGCCCCCGGGTCTTGGAAGAGACCCAGTACTTC. This sequence encodes CASSPRVLEETQYF.

In its sample, this clone was seen once. DNA for the CDR3: TGTGCCAGCAGTGGGGGCAGAAACTCCTACGAGCAGTACTTC. Protein product: CASSGGRNSYEQYF. This chain uses TRBV2 with TRBJ2-7; D might be TRBD1 (5 bases). V lost 4 bases and J 0 bases, leaving 10 bases between the germline ends. The V gene's germline CDR1 is SNHLY and CDR2 FYNNEI. The CDR3 is 14 residues long.

The rearrangement uses TRBV6-1 and TRBJ1-2; tentatively, D is TRBD1 (6 bases). Germline assignment: CDR1 MNHNS and CDR2 SASEGT. CDR3 length equals 14 residues. Deletions cut 1 base from V and 8 bases from J, with 14 bases between. The CDR3 DNA reads as TGTGCCAGCAGTGAAGTTCCGGGGGCTGGCGGCTACACCTTC. This translates into CASSEVPGAGGYTF.

CDR3 amino acids: CSAREVIEAFF. The CDR3 nucleotides are TGCAGTGCTAGAGAAGTAATCGAAGCTTTCTTT. The chain has TRBV20-1 and TRBJ1-1; D call uncertain. Trimming removed 0 bases from V and 8 bases from J, with 7 bases in between. Germline V gene sequence: CDR1 DFQATT, CDR2 SNEGSKA (reference sequence). This CDR3 contains 11 residues.

This chain joins TRBV5-6 and TRBJ1-6, with 8 bases that match TRBD1. J lost 0 bases, V lost 4 bases, and 3 bases had no gene match. CDR1 SGHDT and CDR2 YYEEEE come from the germline V gene. CDR3 length equals 16 residues. CDR3 bases: TGTGCCAGCAGCAGGGACAGGAGCTCCTATAATTCACCCCTCCACTTT. Translation: CASSRDRSSYNSPLHF.

This chain's CDR3 is CASSLGLNRGSGYTF. CDR3 coding DNA: TGTGCCAGCAGCTTAGGCCTGAACAGGGGGAGCGGCTACACCTTC. The chain carries TRBV13 and TRBJ1-2, with 8 bases identical to TRBD1. The ends lost 0 bases at V and 8 bases at J; junction bases unmatched: 8. This CDR3 spans 15 amino acids. Germline CDR1 is PRHDT and CDR2 is FYEKMQ (reference sequence). Using reference TRBV13 and TRBJ1-2 for the parts outside the CDR3, the full variable domain is AAGVIQSPRHLIKEKRETATLKCYPIPRHDTVYWYQQGPGQDPQFLISFYEKMQSDKGSIPDRFSAQQFSDYHSELNMSSLELGDSALYFCASSLGLNRGSGYTFGSGTRLTVV.

This chain uses TRBV6-2 or TRBV6-3 with TRBJ1-1; D is perhaps TRBD1 (5 bases). Germline CDR1 MNHEY, CDR2 SVGEGT. Trimming shortened V by 3 bases and J by 3 bases, and 26 bases separated the two germline ends. The CDR3 loop spans 19 amino acids. In DNA form, the CDR3 reads TGTGCCAGCAGTTATTCCCTGGGTGGGGGAAGTAGGGAGGACACTGAAGCTTTCTTT. The encoded protein is CASSYSLGGGSREDTEAFF.

This clone was seen a handful of times. The same CDR3 is also encoded by other DNA sequences in this sample. The chain carries TRBV9 and TRBJ2-1, with 8 positions matching TRBD2. The CDR3 has 16 residues. CDR1 and CDR2 (germline): SGDLS, YYNGEE. J was trimmed by 2 bases and V by 0 bases; bases with no gene match: 4. In DNA form, the CDR3 reads TGTGCCAGCAGCGTAGAGGGCGGGGGGCCCTACAATGAGCAGTTCTTC. Amino acid sequence: CASSVEGGGPYNEQFF. The entire variable domain, with the rest obtained from reference TRBV9 and TRBJ2-1, is as follows: DSGVTQTPKHLITATGQRVTLRCSPRSGDLSVYWYQQSLDQGLQFLIQYYNGEERAKGNILERFSAQQFPDLHSELNLSSLELGDSALYFCASSVEGGGPYNEQFFGPGTRLTVL.

V usage is TRBV2 and J usage is TRBJ1-5; D is possibly TRBD1 (6 bases). Trimming cost V 7 bases and J 0 bases, with 13 bases left between them. Germline V CDR1 and CDR2: SNHLY, FYNNEI. CDR3 length: 15 residues. CDR3: CASKWTVYSNQPQHF. The CDR3 DNA reads TGTGCCAGCAAATGGACAGTTTATAGCAATCAGCCCCAGCATTTT. The whole variable domain, remainder taken from reference TRBV2 and TRBJ1-5, is EPEVTQTPSHQVTQMGQEVILRCVPISNHLYFYWYRQILGQKVEFLVSFYNNEISEKSEIFDDQFSVERPDGSNFTLKIRSTKLEDSAMYFCASKWTVYSNQPQHFGDGTRLSIL.

The chain is built from TRBV3-1 (or the pseudogene TRBV3-2) and TRBJ1-6; D is unclear. The CDR3 is made up of 13 amino acids. Trimming removed 6 bases from V and 7 bases from J, with 10 bases in between. Germline V gene lookup returns CDR1 LGHDT and CDR2 YNNKEL (reference sequence). CDR3 loop: CASRTGLNSPLHF. In DNA, the CDR3 is TGTGCCAGCAGAACCGGCCTAAATTCACCCCTCCACTTT.

The CDR3 bases are TGTGCCAGCAGCTCGACAGGGAGTCGGCAGCCCCAGCATTTT. It is translated as CASSSTGSRQPQHF. The V gene is TRBV11-2, the J gene TRBJ1-5; TRBD1 matches at 7 bases. Germline CDR1 and CDR2: SGHAT and FQNNGV. The CDR3 consists of 14 residues. The V gene end was trimmed by 4 bases and the J gene end by 7 bases; junction bases not matched to a gene: 7. The variable domain in full, completed from reference TRBV11-2 and TRBJ1-5, reads EAGVAQSPRYKIIEKRQSVAFWCNPISGHATLYWYQQILGQGPKLLIQFQNNGVVDDSQLPKDRFSAERLKGVDSTLKIQPAKLEDSAVYLCASSSTGSRQPQHFGDGTRLSIL.

This clone appeared a single time. The CDR3 sequence: CASSQTRNEQYF. In nucleotides, the CDR3 is TGTGCCAGCAGCCAGACAAGGAACGAGCAGTACTTC. The chain combines TRBV12-3 or TRBV12-4 with TRBJ2-7; D is undetermined. V was clipped by 6 bases and J by 5 bases, with 11 bases between them. The CDR3 contains 12 residues.

The J gene is TRBJ2-1, the V gene TRBV18, with 11 bases identical to TRBD1. V trimming: 2 bases; J trimming: 8 bases; junction bases outside the gene matches: 5. Germline V gene sequence: CDR1 KGHSH, CDR2 LQKENI. The CDR3 consists of 15 residues. The CDR3 is CASSPWTGGGYEQFF. CDR3 sequence (DNA): TGTGCCAGCTCACCATGGACAGGGGGCGGCTATGAGCAGTTCTTC.

This chain links TRBV3-1 (or the pseudogene TRBV3-2) with TRBJ1-1; no clear D. This CDR3 spans 13 amino acids. Trimming removed 5 bases at V and 5 bases at J, with 12 bases between. CDR1 is LGHDT, CDR2 YNNKEL, per germline (reference sequence). In nucleotides, the CDR3 is TGTGCCAGCAGCGACGGCAGAAGGACTGAAGCTTTCTTT. It codes for CASSDGRRTEAFF.

This clone occurred a few times. The CDR3 region has the DNA TGTGCCAGCAGTGATCAAGCGGGGGGGCCCTTAGCCTACAATGAGCAGTTCTTC. This codes for CASSDQAGGPLAYNEQFF. The rearrangement joins TRBV6-4 to TRBJ2-1; TRBD2 aligns across 10 bases. Per the germline V gene, CDR1 is MRHNA and CDR2 is SNTAGT. The CDR3 length is 18 residues. V dropped 3 bases and J dropped 2; count of bases not matched to a gene: 10.

This clone appeared a single time. The chain recombines TRBV5-4 with TRBJ1-2, with D possibly TRBD1 on 6 matching bases. The germline V and J ends were trimmed by 5 bases and 2 bases, with 16 bases remaining between them. The CDR3 has 15 amino acids. The germline gives CDR1 SGHNT, CDR2 YYREEE (reference sequence). The CDR3 coding sequence is TGTGCCAGCAGTCCCCTATCAACAGGGAACTATGGCTACACCTTC. This codes for CASSPLSTGNYGYTF.